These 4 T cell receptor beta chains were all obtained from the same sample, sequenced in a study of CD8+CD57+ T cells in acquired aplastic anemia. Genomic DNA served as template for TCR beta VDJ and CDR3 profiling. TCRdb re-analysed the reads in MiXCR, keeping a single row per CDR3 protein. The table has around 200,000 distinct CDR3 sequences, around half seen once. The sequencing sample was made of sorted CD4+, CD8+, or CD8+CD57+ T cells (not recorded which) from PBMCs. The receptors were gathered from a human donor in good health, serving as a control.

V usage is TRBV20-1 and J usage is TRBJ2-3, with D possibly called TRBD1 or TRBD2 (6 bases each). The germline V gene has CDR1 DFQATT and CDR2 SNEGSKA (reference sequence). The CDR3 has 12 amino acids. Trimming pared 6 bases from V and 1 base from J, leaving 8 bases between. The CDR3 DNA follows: TGCAGTGCGGAGGGGGGCACAGATACGCAGTATTTT. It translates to CSAEGGTDTQYF.

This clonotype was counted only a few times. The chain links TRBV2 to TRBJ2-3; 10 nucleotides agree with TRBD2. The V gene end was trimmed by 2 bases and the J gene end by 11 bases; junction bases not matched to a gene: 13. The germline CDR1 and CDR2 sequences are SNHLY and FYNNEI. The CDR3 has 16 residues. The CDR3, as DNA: TGTGCCAGCAGTGAAAGACTAGCGGGTAACTACAATGAGCAGTATTTT. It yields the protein CASSERLAGNYNEQYF.

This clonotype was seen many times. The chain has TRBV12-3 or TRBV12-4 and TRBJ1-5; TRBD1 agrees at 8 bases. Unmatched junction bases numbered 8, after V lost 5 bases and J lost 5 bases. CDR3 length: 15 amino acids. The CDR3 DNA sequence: TGTGCCAGCAGTACCCGGACAGGGTATGATCAGCCCCAGCATTTT. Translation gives CASSTRTGYDQPQHF.

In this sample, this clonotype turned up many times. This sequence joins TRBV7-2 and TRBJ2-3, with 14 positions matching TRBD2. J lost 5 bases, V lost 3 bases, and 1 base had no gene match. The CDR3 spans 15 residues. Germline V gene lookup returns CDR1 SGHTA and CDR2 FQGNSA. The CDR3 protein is CASSLGLAGVDTQYF. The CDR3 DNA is TGTGCCAGCAGCTTGGGACTAGCGGGGGTAGATACGCAGTATTTT.